Listed below are T cell receptor beta chains from one sample, sequenced in a study of cytomegalovirus exposure and HLA in healthy donors. TCRdb's table, derived via immunoSEQ multiplex PCR, lists solely in-frame clones and lacks some. The table lists about 170,000 clones, approximately 96% of them singletons. Sequencing was carried out using PBMCs. All receptors come from a woman aged 18 to 35 in good health and CMV-seronegative. CDR3s include the opening cysteine and the closing phenylalanine or tryptophan. The order of the fields is clone size, D gene, V gene, J gene, CDR3 protein, CDR3 DNA. The D gene is left open where the match is weak. Clone size is given for some rows only: seen once, a few or many times, or a class if the clone is expanded.

clone_size: -; d_call: -; v_call: TRBV7-9; j_call: TRBJ2-5; cdr3_aa: CASSFAGMRETQYF; cdr3_nt: TGTGCCAGCAGTTTCGCGGGGATGCGAGAGACCCAGTACTTC
clone_size: -; d_call: TRBD1; v_call: TRBV13; j_call: TRBJ1-6; cdr3_aa: CASSPRTGVGNSPLHF; cdr3_nt: TGTGCCAGCAGCCCCAGGACAGGGGTCGGAAATTCACCCCTCCACTTT
clone_size: -; d_call: TRBD2; v_call: TRBV6-1; j_call: TRBJ2-5; cdr3_aa: CASSGQRLAGGETQYF; cdr3_nt: TGTGCCAGCAGTGGACAGCGACTAGCGGGGGGGGAGACCCAGTACTTC
clone_size: -; d_call: TRBD1; v_call: TRBV12-5; j_call: TRBJ1-1; cdr3_aa: CASLGSTGVTEAFF; cdr3_nt: TGTGCTAGTTTGGGGTCGACAGGGGTTACTGAAGCTTTCTTT
clone_size: -; d_call: TRBD2; v_call: TRBV6-5; j_call: TRBJ2-7; cdr3_aa: CASGRGGGAYEQYF; cdr3_nt: TGTGCCAGCGGAAGAGGCGGGGGAGCCTACGAGCAGTACTTC
clone_size: -; d_call: -; v_call: TRBV4-3; j_call: TRBJ2-3; cdr3_aa: CASSQRAGGGPLSTDTQYF; cdr3_nt: TGCGCCAGCAGCCAACGCGCTGGCGGGGGCCCACTTAGCACAGATACGCAGTATTTT
clone_size: -; d_call: TRBD2; v_call: TRBV4-1; j_call: TRBJ2-2; cdr3_aa: CASSQGGAGGITGELFF; cdr3_nt: TGCGCCAGCAGCCAGGGGGGAGCGGGGGGGATCACCGGGGAGCTGTTTTTT
clone_size: -; d_call: -; v_call: TRBV7-6; j_call: TRBJ2-7; cdr3_aa: CASSSNRENSYEQYF; cdr3_nt: TGTGCCAGCAGCTCTAACAGGGAGAACTCCTACGAGCAGTACTTC
clone_size: -; d_call: TRBD1; v_call: TRBV7-9; j_call: TRBJ1-2; cdr3_aa: CASSPWIDRGEGYTF; cdr3_nt: TGTGCCAGCAGCCCCTGGATAGACAGGGGAGAGGGCTACACCTTC
clone_size: once; d_call: TRBD1; v_call: TRBV4-1; j_call: TRBJ1-1; cdr3_aa: CASSTRQGRDTEAFF; cdr3_nt: TGCGCCAGCAGCACGCGACAGGGAAGGGACACTGAAGCTTTCTTT
clone_size: -; d_call: TRBD1; v_call: TRBV2; j_call: TRBJ1-2; cdr3_aa: CARLTGTHGYTF; cdr3_nt: TGTGCCAGATTGACAGGGACGCATGGCTACACCTTC
clone_size: few; d_call: TRBD1; v_call: TRBV6-5; j_call: TRBJ1-6; cdr3_aa: CASRTRTGHNSPLHF; cdr3_nt: TGTGCCAGCAGAACCCGGACAGGGCATAATTCACCCCTCCACTTT
clone_size: -; d_call: TRBD1; v_call: TRBV7-9; j_call: TRBJ1-1; cdr3_aa: CASSGRDRGRGNTEAFF; cdr3_nt: TGTGCCAGCAGCGGCCGGGACAGGGGGCGCGGGAACACTGAAGCTTTCTTT
clone_size: -; d_call: -; v_call: TRBV19; j_call: TRBJ1-6; cdr3_aa: CASSPNSGNNSPLHF; cdr3_nt: TGTGCCAGTAGCCCTAACTCGGGGAATAATTCACCCCTCCACTTT
clone_size: -; d_call: TRBD1; v_call: TRBV6-5; j_call: TRBJ2-2; cdr3_aa: CASSSQGVETGELFF; cdr3_nt: TGTGCCAGCAGTTCACAGGGGGTAGAGACCGGGGAGCTGTTTTTT
clone_size: -; d_call: TRBD1; v_call: TRBV23-1; j_call: TRBJ1-5; cdr3_aa: CASSQRDRTDSNQPQHF; cdr3_nt: TGCGCCAGCAGTCAGCGGGACAGGACAGATAGCAATCAGCCCCAGCATTTT
clone_size: -; d_call: TRBD2; v_call: TRBV9; j_call: TRBJ2-3; cdr3_aa: CASSRQRGGWGTDTQYF; cdr3_nt: TGTGCCAGCAGCAGACAGCGGGGGGGCTGGGGCACAGATACGCAGTATTTT
clone_size: once; d_call: -; v_call: TRBV18; j_call: TRBJ1-1; cdr3_aa: CASSLPRGSTEAFF; cdr3_nt: TGTGCCAGCTCACTCCCCAGGGGTTCTACTGAAGCTTTCTTT
clone_size: -; d_call: TRBD2; v_call: TRBV7-2; j_call: TRBJ2-5; cdr3_aa: CASRYSGGADRETQYF; cdr3_nt: TGTGCCAGCAGATATAGCGGGGGGGCCGATAGAGAGACCCAGTACTTC
clone_size: -; d_call: TRBD1; v_call: TRBV4-1; j_call: TRBJ1-6; cdr3_aa: CASSQDRWGQGGSPLHF; cdr3_nt: TGCGCCAGCAGCCAAGATCGTTGGGGACAGGGAGGGTCACCCCTCCACTTT
clone_size: -; d_call: TRBD1; v_call: TRBV2; j_call: TRBJ1-1; cdr3_aa: CASSRDDRAAFF; cdr3_nt: TGTGCCAGCAGCCGAGATGACAGGGCGGCTTTCTTT
clone_size: -; d_call: -; v_call: TRBV7-9; j_call: TRBJ1-2; cdr3_aa: CASSLDRLNYGYTF; cdr3_nt: TGTGCCAGCAGCTTAGACAGGCTAAACTATGGCTACACCTTC
clone_size: -; d_call: TRBD2; v_call: TRBV11-3; j_call: TRBJ2-2; cdr3_aa: CASSKGGGGRGTGELFF; cdr3_nt: TGTGCCAGCAGCAAAGGAGGCGGGGGAAGGGGCACCGGGGAGCTGTTTTTT
clone_size: -; d_call: TRBD1; v_call: TRBV18; j_call: TRBJ1-2; cdr3_aa: CASSSTGLDGNTF; cdr3_nt: TGTGCCAGCTCATCGACAGGGCTTGACGGAAACACCTTC
clone_size: -; d_call: TRBD1; v_call: TRBV5-4; j_call: TRBJ2-7; cdr3_aa: CASSPGQGAYEQYF; cdr3_nt: TGTGCCAGCAGCCCGGGACAGGGGGCCTACGAGCAGTACTTC
clone_size: -; d_call: TRBD2; v_call: TRBV6-1; j_call: TRBJ2-1; cdr3_aa: CASPLAGYSYNEQFF; cdr3_nt: TGTGCCAGCCCTCTAGCGGGGTATTCCTACAATGAGCAGTTCTTC
clone_size: -; d_call: TRBD1; v_call: TRBV18; j_call: TRBJ1-2; cdr3_aa: CASSPPGQGHRGGYTF; cdr3_nt: TGTGCCAGCTCACCACCGGGACAGGGGCATCGTGGAGGCTACACCTTC
clone_size: -; d_call: TRBD2; v_call: TRBV5-1; j_call: TRBJ2-7; cdr3_aa: CASSGGLAGDLSYEQYF; cdr3_nt: TGCGCCAGCAGCGGGGGACTAGCGGGGGACCTCTCCTACGAGCAGTACTTC
clone_size: -; d_call: TRBD2; v_call: TRBV6-4; j_call: TRBJ2-2; cdr3_aa: CASRNYSGGAGGELFF; cdr3_nt: TGTGCCAGCAGAAATTATAGCGGGGGGGCAGGCGGGGAGCTGTTTTTT
clone_size: -; d_call: TRBD2; v_call: TRBV19; j_call: TRBJ2-5; cdr3_aa: CASSISPGLAVGETQYF; cdr3_nt: TGTGCCAGTAGTATATCTCCGGGACTAGCGGTAGGGGAGACCCAGTACTTC
clone_size: -; d_call: -; v_call: TRBV6-5; j_call: TRBJ2-1; cdr3_aa: CASSPGTAYNEQFF; cdr3_nt: TGTGCCAGCAGTCCCGGGACTGCCTACAATGAGCAGTTCTTC
clone_size: -; d_call: -; v_call: TRBV18; j_call: TRBJ1-6; cdr3_aa: CASSPGGAWNSPLHF; cdr3_nt: TGTGCCAGCTCACCAGGGGGCGCCTGGAATTCACCCCTCCACTTT
clone_size: -; d_call: TRBD2; v_call: TRBV25-1; j_call: TRBJ2-7; cdr3_aa: CASSDQGRAGEQYF; cdr3_nt: TGTGCCAGCAGCGACCAAGGGAGGGCTGGCGAGCAGTACTTC
clone_size: -; d_call: -; v_call: TRBV19; j_call: TRBJ2-7; cdr3_aa: CASSTPDEAYEQYF; cdr3_nt: TGTGCCAGTAGTACGCCGGATGAGGCCTACGAGCAGTACTTC
clone_size: -; d_call: -; v_call: TRBV2; j_call: TRBJ2-7; cdr3_aa: CASSVILGSSYEQYF; cdr3_nt: TGTGCCAGCAGTGTAATACTAGGGAGCTCCTACGAGCAGTACTTC
clone_size: -; d_call: -; v_call: TRBV30; j_call: TRBJ1-1; cdr3_aa: CASSKKAGGEAFF; cdr3_nt: TGTGCCAGCTCAAAAAAGGCGGGCGGTGAAGCTTTCTTT
clone_size: once; d_call: -; v_call: TRBV10-3; j_call: TRBJ1-2; cdr3_aa: CAISESGHMYGYTF; cdr3_nt: TGTGCCATCAGTGAGTCGGGACATATGTATGGCTACACCTTC